This passage covers 13 T cell receptor beta chains from one sample sequenced in a study of OX40 agonist ivuxolimab in advanced cancers. The repertoire was sequenced with immunoSEQ multiplex PCR; TCRdb's copy has only in-frame clones and lacks some. Of about 79,000 clones listed, roughly 87% are singletons. Sample: CD4+ or CD8+ T cells sorted from blood, taken in a trial of the OX40 agonist ivuxolimab. These receptors originate from an adult with an advanced solid tumor such as melanoma, head and neck, liver or kidney cancer.

The chain has TRBV4-1 and TRBJ2-4; possible D gene TRBD2, 5 bases. V dropped 2 bases and J dropped 9 bases, with 17 bases sitting between them. This CDR3 comprises 15 residues. Germline assignment: CDR1 MGHRA and CDR2 YSYEKL. CDR3 in amino acids: CASSQPTAPRAIQYF. The CDR3 nucleotides read TGCGCCAGCAGCCAACCCACGGCGCCGCGGGCCATTCAGTACTTC.

Only a few counts were recorded for this clone. J is TRBJ2-1 and V is TRBV7-9; 7 bases fit TRBD1. This CDR3 has 16 amino acids. V lost 4 bases and J lost 7; bases outside the gene matches: 13. Germline CDR1 reads SEHNR; CDR2 reads FQNEAQ (reference sequence). Here the CDR3 DNA reads TGTGCCAGCAGCTCCAGCAGGGGGTCGTTTTTAAATGAGCAGTTCTTC. Translation: CASSSSRGSFLNEQFF.

This chain connects TRBV9 to TRBJ1-3, with unresolved D. V lost 0 bases and J lost 0, with 10 bases in between. CDR3 length: 16 amino acids. Germline CDR1 reads SGDLS; CDR2 reads YYNGEE. The CDR3 DNA sequence: TGTGCCAGCAGCGTAGGGTCACAGTACTCTGGAAACACCATATATTTT. It specifies CASSVGSQYSGNTIYF.

The chain combines TRBV30 with TRBJ2-7, with D tentatively TRBD1 or TRBD2 (6 bases each). CDR1 and CDR2 (germline): GTSNPN, SVGIG (reference sequence). The CDR3 loop spans 15 amino acids. Trimming removed 3 bases from V and 6 bases from J, with 21 bases in between. DNA of the CDR3: TGTGCCTGGAGCCTAAAACGGGGGCGAACCCGCGAGCAGTACTTC. It specifies CAWSLKRGRTREQYF.

The chain couples TRBV18 to TRBJ1-2, with 7 bases that match TRBD1. The CDR3 loop spans 15 amino acids. V gave up 3 bases and J gave up 1 base; unmatched junction bases: 5. Germline V CDR1 and CDR2: KGHSH, LQKENI. The CDR3, as DNA: TGTGCCAGCTCACCGGAGGGGGCCTATAACTATGGCTACACCTTC. Amino acids: CASSPEGAYNYGYTF.

This chain links TRBV30 with TRBJ1-1; the D is unclear. The V and J ends lost 2 bases and 4 bases respectively, with 8 bases between them. Germline assignment: CDR1 GTSNPN and CDR2 SVGIG (reference sequence). The CDR3 contains 12 residues. CDR3 in DNA: TGTGCCTGGAGTCGGGGTCTCACTGAAGCTTTCTTT. This sequence encodes CAWSRGLTEAFF. Variable domain in full (rest from reference TRBV30 and TRBJ1-1): SQTIHQWPATLVQPVGSPLSLECTVEGTSNPNLYWYRQAAGRGLQLLFYSVGIGQISSEVPQNLSASRPQDRQFILSSKKLLLSDSGFYLCAWSRGLTEAFFGQGTRLTVV.

Remarks on this clone: Other nucleotide sequences from this sample produce the same CDR3. This chain uses TRBV6-5 with TRBJ2-6, with D hard to call. The V gene's germline CDR1 is MNHEY and CDR2 SVGAGI. Trimming took off 4 bases at V and 0 bases at J, with 4 bases between the two ends. The CDR3 totals 14 residues. The CDR3 loop is CASSLSSGANVLTF. The CDR3 DNA is TGTGCCAGCAGTTTAAGCTCTGGGGCCAACGTCCTGACTTTC.

The V call is TRBV6-5, the J call TRBJ2-5, with D unclear. Trimming left V 0 bases short and J 2 bases short, with 7 bases between. Germline V gives CDR1 MNHEY, CDR2 SVGAGI. CDR3 length: 14 residues. CDR3 in DNA: TGTGCCAGCAGTTACTCCACCGGGCAAGAGACCCAGTACTTC. It yields the protein CASSYSTGQETQYF.

A few counts support this clone. The CDR3 nucleotides are TGTGCCAGCAGTTCCTGGGACTACTTAGCCAAAAACATTCAGTACTTC. Protein product: CASSSWDYLAKNIQYF. V gene TRBV27 combines with J gene TRBJ2-4; 7 bases align to TRBD2. Germline V CDR1 and CDR2: MNHEY, SMNVEV (reference sequence). The V and J ends lost 4 bases and 0 bases, in that order; junction bases with no gene match: 6. The CDR3 sequence is 16 residues long.

The rearrangement uses TRBV28 and TRBJ1-2, with D perhaps matching TRBD1 (6 bases). The CDR3 is made up of 15 amino acids. Trimming took off 7 bases at V and 3 bases at J, with 18 bases between the two ends. Germline V gene lookup returns CDR1 MDHEN and CDR2 SYDVKM. The CDR3 is CASTLGGRTDYGYTF. Written as DNA, the CDR3 is TGTGCCAGCACCTTGGGGGGGCGAACTGACTATGGCTACACCTTC.

The CDR3 loop reads CASSSQASSGANVLTF. CDR3 nucleotide sequence: TGTGCCAGCAGCTCTCAGGCAAGCTCTGGGGCCAACGTCCTGACTTTC. The chain recombines TRBV7-3 with TRBJ2-6, with D uncertain. Germline values: CDR1 SGHTA, CDR2 FQGTGA. The CDR3 contains 16 residues. V was clipped by 4 bases and J by 0 bases, with 10 bases between them. The full variable domain, rest sourced from reference TRBV7-3 and TRBJ2-6, is GAGVSQTPSNKVTEKGKYVELRCDPISGHTALYWYRQSLGQGPEFLIYFQGTGAADDSGLPNDRFFAVRPEGSVSTLKIQRTERGDSAVYLCASSSQASSGANVLTFGAGSRLTVL.

V is TRBV27 and J is TRBJ2-2; no definite D call. Trimming left V 3 bases short and J 7 bases short, with 12 bases between. Germline values: CDR1 MNHEY, CDR2 SMNVEV (reference sequence). CDR3 length: 14 amino acids. CDR3 residues: CASSFRPHNGELFF. The CDR3 nucleotides are TGTGCCAGCAGTTTTCGACCTCACAACGGGGAGCTGTTTTTT.

The chain carries TRBV5-8 and TRBJ1-1, with 7 positions matching TRBD1. There are 15 residues in the CDR3. V gave up 4 bases and J gave up 1 base; unmatched junction bases: 7. The germline V gene has CDR1 SGHTS and CDR2 YDEGEE. The DNA for the CDR3 is TGTGCCAGCAGCCTAAGACAGGGTTGGAACACTGAAGCTTTCTTT. Amino acids: CASSLRQGWNTEAFF.